The next 11 T cell receptor beta chains were all read from a single sample in a study of beta chain features in type 1 diabetes. All of the isolated RNA was reverse transcribed, so expressed TCRB transcripts were sequenced. Libraries were prepared by immunoSEQ multiplex PCR; TCRdb keeps only in-frame clonotypes and omits some of them. The repertoire consists of about 350,000 clones, with around a fifth occurring once and the leading ten covering 0.044%. Sequences were obtained from naive CD4+ T cells from blood. The receptors were sampled from a woman younger than 35 in good health.

The chain employs TRBV11-2 and TRBJ2-1; D not resolved. The CDR3 is 13 amino acids. Trimming removed 8 bases from V and 5 bases from J, with 13 bases in between. CDR1 and CDR2 from the germline V gene are SGHAT and FQNNGV. This chain's CDR3 is CASASDTHNEQFF. The CDR3 DNA is TGTGCCAGCGCCTCCGACACTCACAATGAGCAGTTCTTC. Filled out from reference TRBV11-2 and TRBJ2-1, the complete variable domain reads EAGVAQSPRYKIIEKRQSVAFWCNPISGHATLYWYQQILGQGPKLLIQFQNNGVVDDSQLPKDRFSAERLKGVDSTLKIQPAKLEDSAVYLCASASDTHNEQFFGPGTRLTVL.

This chain links TRBV29-1 with TRBJ1-2; 7 bases map to TRBD1. The CDR3 totals 11 residues. The J segment lost 1 base and the V segment lost 8 bases, leaving 1 base of the junction unmatched. Germline V gene data show CDR1 as SQVTM and CDR2 as ANQGSEA. For the CDR3, the DNA is TGCAGCACAGGGGATAACTATGGCTACACCTTC. This translates into CSTGDNYGYTF.

This clone appeared a few times. The chain is built from TRBV7-3 and TRBJ2-7, with TRBD1 as a possible D gene (5 bases). The germline CDR1 and CDR2 sequences are SGHTA and FQGTGA. Trimming removed 1 base from V and 2 bases from J, with 9 bases in between. CDR3 length: 14 residues. Here the CDR3 DNA reads TGTGCCAGCAGCTTAAACGCAGGGACCTACGAGCAGTACTTC. Amino acids: CASSLNAGTYEQYF.

This clone was detected a few times. V and J are TRBV23-1 and TRBJ2-7, with 9 bases matching TRBD1. TRBV23-1 is recorded as an ORF, its role being uncertain. This CDR3 is built from 17 residues. J was trimmed by 5 bases and V by 3 bases; bases with no gene match: 14. The CDR3 nucleotides are TGCGCCAGCAGTCACGGTTGTTCGGACAGGGGTAGGGACGAGCAGTACTTC. Translation: CASSHGCSDRGRDEQYF.

The chain carries TRBV25-1 and TRBJ2-6; 8 bases agree with TRBD1. V was clipped by 3 bases and J by 0 bases; unmatched bases: 7. Per the germline V gene, CDR1 is MGHDK and CDR2 is SYGVNS. This CDR3 comprises 18 residues. The CDR3 loop reads CASSDWSGGGSGANVLTF. CDR3 nucleotide sequence: TGTGCCAGCAGTGATTGGTCAGGGGGCGGCTCTGGGGCCAACGTCCTGACTTTC.

This clone came up a few times. Other nucleotide sequences from this sample produce the same CDR3. This rearrangement joins TRBV4-1 to TRBJ2-4; D call uncertain. There are 14 residues in the CDR3. V was trimmed by 3 bases and J by 0 bases, leaving 6 bases between them. Germline CDR1 MGHRA, CDR2 YSYEKL. CDR3 coding DNA: TGCGCCAGCAGCCAGCCGGGAGCCAAAAACATTCAGTACTTC. Translating it yields CASSQPGAKNIQYF.

A single count supports this clone. This chain links TRBV30 with TRBJ2-1; 9 bases are shared with TRBD1. The CDR3 totals 14 residues. Germline values: CDR1 GTSNPN, CDR2 SVGIG (reference sequence). V lost 4 bases to trimming and J lost 7 bases; unmatched junction nucleotides: 8. CDR3 sequence reads: CAWNRDRVGNEQFF. The CDR3 coding sequence is TGTGCCTGGAACCGGGACAGGGTAGGAAATGAGCAGTTCTTC. Drawing the rest from reference TRBV30 and TRBJ2-1, the complete variable domain is SQTIHQWPATLVQPVGSPLSLECTVEGTSNPNLYWYRQAAGRGLQLLFYSVGIGQISSEVPQNLSASRPQDRQFILSSKKLLLSDSGFYLCAWNRDRVGNEQFFGPGTRLTVL.

The CDR3 region is CASRHRAGDPAEETQYF. The DNA of the CDR3 is TGCGCCAGCAGACACAGGGCCGGGGACCCTGCGGAAGAGACCCAGTACTTC. The chain combines TRBV4-1 with TRBJ2-5, with D perhaps TRBD1 (6 bases). The CDR3 sequence is 17 residues long. The germline V gene encodes CDR1 MGHRA and CDR2 YSYEKL. V lost 6 bases to trimming and J lost 3 bases, with 23 bases between them.

This clone turned up a few times. The chain carries TRBV11-2 and TRBJ1-1, with 7 bases fitting TRBD1. CDR1 SGHAT and CDR2 FQNNGV come from the germline V gene. J gave up 1 base and V 4 bases, and 6 bases lay outside the gene matches. This CDR3 has 15 residues. DNA of the CDR3: TGTGCCAGCAGCTACGGGACAGCCAAGAACACTGAAGCTTTCTTT. Protein: CASSYGTAKNTEAFF.

In its sample, this clone was seen a few times. This chain joins TRBV4-3 and TRBJ2-2; TRBD1 aligns across 9 bases. The CDR3 sequence is 16 residues long. J lost 0 bases, V lost 3 bases, and 2 bases had no gene match. Germline assignment: CDR1 LGHNA and CDR2 YSLEER. The CDR3 loop is CASSQNRGPNTGELFF. DNA for the CDR3: TGCGCCAGCAGCCAGAACAGGGGGCCGAACACCGGGGAGCTGTTTTTT.

The chain has TRBV11-2 and TRBJ2-1; D perhaps matches TRBD2 (5 bases). Deletions cut 5 bases from V and 7 bases from J, with 21 bases between. The CDR3 contains 16 residues. From germline, CDR1 is SGHAT and CDR2 FQNNGV. The CDR3 loop reads CASSRLTGSPGNEQFF. The CDR3 DNA reads TGTGCCAGCAGCCGCCTCACCGGGTCTCCGGGGAATGAGCAGTTCTTC. Full variable domain (remainder filled in from reference TRBV11-2 and TRBJ2-1): EAGVAQSPRYKIIEKRQSVAFWCNPISGHATLYWYQQILGQGPKLLIQFQNNGVVDDSQLPKDRFSAERLKGVDSTLKIQPAKLEDSAVYLCASSRLTGSPGNEQFFGPGTRLTVL.